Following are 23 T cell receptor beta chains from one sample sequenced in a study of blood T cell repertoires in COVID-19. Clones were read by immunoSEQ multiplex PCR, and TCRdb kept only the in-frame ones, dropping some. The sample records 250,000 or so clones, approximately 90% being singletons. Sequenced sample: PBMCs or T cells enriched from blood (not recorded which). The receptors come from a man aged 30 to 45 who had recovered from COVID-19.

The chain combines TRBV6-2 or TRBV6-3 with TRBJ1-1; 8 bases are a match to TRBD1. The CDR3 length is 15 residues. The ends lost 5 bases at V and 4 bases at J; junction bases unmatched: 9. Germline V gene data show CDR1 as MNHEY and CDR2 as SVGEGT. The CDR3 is CASSPRQGSGTEAFF. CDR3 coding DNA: TGTGCCAGCAGTCCAAGACAGGGGTCGGGCACTGAAGCTTTCTTT.

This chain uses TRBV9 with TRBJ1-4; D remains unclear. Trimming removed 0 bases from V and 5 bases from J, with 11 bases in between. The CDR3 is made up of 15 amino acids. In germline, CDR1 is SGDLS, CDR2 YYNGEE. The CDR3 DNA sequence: TGTGCCAGCAGCGTAGATGCTAACCCGAATGAAAAACTGTTTTTT. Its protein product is CASSVDANPNEKLFF.

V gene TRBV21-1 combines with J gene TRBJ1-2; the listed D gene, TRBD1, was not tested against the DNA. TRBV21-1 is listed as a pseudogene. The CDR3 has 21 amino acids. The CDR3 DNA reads TGTGCCAGCAGAGGGGACCAGGGGACGTCCGGGGTGGGCTACTTAGGGTATGGCTACACCTTC. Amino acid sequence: CASRGDQGTSGVGYLGYGYTF.

CDR3 nucleotide sequence: TGCAGCGTTGAGTTAGCGGGGGGGCTCACCGGGGAGCTGTTTTTT. Its protein is CSVELAGGLTGELFF. The chain joins TRBV29-1 to TRBJ2-2, with TRBD2 matching over 11 bases. Looked up from germline, CDR1 is SQVTM and CDR2 is ANQGSEA. The CDR3 loop spans 15 amino acids. Trimming at V came to 3 bases and at J to 4 bases, leaving 4 bases not matched to a gene.

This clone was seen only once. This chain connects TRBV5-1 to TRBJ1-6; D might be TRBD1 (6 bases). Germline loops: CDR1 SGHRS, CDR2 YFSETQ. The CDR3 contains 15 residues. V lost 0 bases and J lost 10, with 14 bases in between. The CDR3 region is CASSLAGDGGSPLHF. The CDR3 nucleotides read TGCGCCAGCAGCTTGGCCGGTGATGGGGGCTCACCCCTCCACTTT. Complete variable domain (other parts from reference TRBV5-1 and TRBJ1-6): KAGVTQTPRYLIKTRGQQVTLSCSPISGHRSVSWYQQTPGQGLQFLFEYFSETQRNKGNFPGRFSGRQFSNSRSEMNVSTLELGDSALYLCASSLAGDGGSPLHFGNGTRLTVT.

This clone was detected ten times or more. The CDR3 region has the DNA TGTGCCAGTAGCCCCCCCCGGGACTCCTTACGGAATGAGCAGTTCTTC. It codes for CASSPPRDSLRNEQFF. This sequence joins TRBV19 and TRBJ2-1; a weak D match, TRBD2 (6 bases). CDR3 length: 16 residues. Trimming stripped 6 bases from V and 7 bases from J, with 22 bases between. Germline CDR1 is LNHDA and CDR2 is SQIVND (reference sequence).

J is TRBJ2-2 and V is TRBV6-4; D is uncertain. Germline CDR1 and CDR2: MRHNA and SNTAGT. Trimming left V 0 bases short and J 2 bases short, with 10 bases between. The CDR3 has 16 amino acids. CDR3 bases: TGTGCCAGCAGTGACTCGAGTTTAAGTAACACCGGGGAGCTGTTTTTT. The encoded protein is CASSDSSLSNTGELFF.

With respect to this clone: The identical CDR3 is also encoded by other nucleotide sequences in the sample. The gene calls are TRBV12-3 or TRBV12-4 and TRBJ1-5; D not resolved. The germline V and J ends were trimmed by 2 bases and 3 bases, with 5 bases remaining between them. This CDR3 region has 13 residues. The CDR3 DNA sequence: TGTGCCAGCAGTTTATCCTCCAATCAGCCCCAGCATTTT. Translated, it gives CASSLSSNQPQHF.

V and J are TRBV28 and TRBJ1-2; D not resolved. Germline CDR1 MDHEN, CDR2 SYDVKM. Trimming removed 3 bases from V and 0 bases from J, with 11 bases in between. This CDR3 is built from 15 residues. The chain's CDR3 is CASSLAGSSNYGYTF. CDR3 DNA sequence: TGTGCCAGCAGTTTGGCGGGCTCTTCTAACTATGGCTACACCTTC.

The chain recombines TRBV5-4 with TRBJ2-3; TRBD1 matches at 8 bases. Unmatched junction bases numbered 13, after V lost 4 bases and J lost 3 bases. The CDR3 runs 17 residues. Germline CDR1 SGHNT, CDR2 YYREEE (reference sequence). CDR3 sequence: CASSTKTQGASTDTQYF. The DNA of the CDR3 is TGTGCCAGCAGCACGAAAACTCAGGGGGCTTCAACAGATACGCAGTATTTT.

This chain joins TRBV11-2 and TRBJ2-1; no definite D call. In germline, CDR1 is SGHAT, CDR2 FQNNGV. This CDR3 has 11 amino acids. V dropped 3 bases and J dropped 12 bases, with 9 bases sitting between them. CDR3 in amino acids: CASSFLSPQFF. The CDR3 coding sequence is TGTGCCAGCAGCTTTCTGAGCCCGCAGTTCTTC.

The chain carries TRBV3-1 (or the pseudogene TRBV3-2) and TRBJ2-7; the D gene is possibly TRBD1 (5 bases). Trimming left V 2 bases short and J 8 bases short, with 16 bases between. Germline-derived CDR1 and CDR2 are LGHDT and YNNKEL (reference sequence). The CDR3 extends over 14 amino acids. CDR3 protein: CASSQMTEITQQYF. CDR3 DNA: TGTGCCAGCAGCCAAATGACAGAGATTACGCAGCAGTACTTC.

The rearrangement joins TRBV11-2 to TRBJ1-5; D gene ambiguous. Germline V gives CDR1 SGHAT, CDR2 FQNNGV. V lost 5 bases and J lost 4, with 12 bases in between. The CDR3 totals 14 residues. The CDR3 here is CASSQGRENQPQHF. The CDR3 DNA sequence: TGTGCCAGCAGCCAAGGACGGGAGAATCAGCCCCAGCATTTT.

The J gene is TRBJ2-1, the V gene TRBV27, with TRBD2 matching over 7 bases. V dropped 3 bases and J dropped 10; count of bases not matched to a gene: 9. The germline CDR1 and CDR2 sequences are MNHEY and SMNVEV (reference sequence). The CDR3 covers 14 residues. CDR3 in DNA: TGTGCCAGCAGTTTGGCGGGAGCGGCACGAGAGCAGTTCTTC. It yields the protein CASSLAGAAREQFF.

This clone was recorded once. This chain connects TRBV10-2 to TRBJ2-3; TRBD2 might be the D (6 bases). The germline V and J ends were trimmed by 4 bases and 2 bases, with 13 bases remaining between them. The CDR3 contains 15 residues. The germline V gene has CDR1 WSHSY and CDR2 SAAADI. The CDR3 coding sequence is TGCGCCAGCAGTGGTGTTAGCGGATACACAGATACGCAGTATTTT. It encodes CASSGVSGYTDTQYF.

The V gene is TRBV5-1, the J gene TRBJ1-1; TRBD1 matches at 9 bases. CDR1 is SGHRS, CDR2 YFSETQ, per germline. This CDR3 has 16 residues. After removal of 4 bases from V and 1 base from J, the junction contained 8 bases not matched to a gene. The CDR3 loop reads CASSHLEGQGNTEAFF. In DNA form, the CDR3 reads TGCGCCAGCAGCCACCTCGAGGGACAGGGGAACACTGAAGCTTTCTTT.

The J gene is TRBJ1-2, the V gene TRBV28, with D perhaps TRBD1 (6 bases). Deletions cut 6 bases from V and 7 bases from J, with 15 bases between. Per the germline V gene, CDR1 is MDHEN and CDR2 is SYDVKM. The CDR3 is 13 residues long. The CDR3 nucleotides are TGTGCCAGCAGCGATCTAGGGGGACGTGGCTACACCTTC. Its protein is CASSDLGGRGYTF.

The CDR3 here is CASGTSGSTETQYF. CDR3 DNA: TGCGCCAGCGGGACTAGCGGGAGCACAGAGACCCAGTACTTC. This sequence joins TRBV5-1 and TRBJ2-5, with TRBD2 identical over 14 bases. CDR3 length equals 14 residues. Unmatched junction bases numbered 3, after V lost 7 bases and J lost 4 bases. Germline values: CDR1 SGHRS, CDR2 YFSETQ. The whole variable domain, remainder taken from reference TRBV5-1 and TRBJ2-5, is KAGVTQTPRYLIKTRGQQVTLSCSPISGHRSVSWYQQTPGQGLQFLFEYFSETQRNKGNFPGRFSGRQFSNSRSEMNVSTLELGDSALYLCASGTSGSTETQYFGPGTRLLVL.

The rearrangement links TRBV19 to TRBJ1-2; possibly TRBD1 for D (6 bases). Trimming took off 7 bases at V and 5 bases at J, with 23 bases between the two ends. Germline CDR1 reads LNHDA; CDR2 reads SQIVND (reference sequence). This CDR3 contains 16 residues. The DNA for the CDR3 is TGTGCCAGTACTCTAGACCTTACAGGGACCACTTATGGCTACACCTTC. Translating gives CASTLDLTGTTYGYTF. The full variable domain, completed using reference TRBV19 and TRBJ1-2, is DGGITQSPKYLFRKEGQNVTLSCEQNLNHDAMYWYRQDPGQGLRLIYYSQIVNDFQKGDIAEGYSVSREKKESFPLTVTSAQKNPTAFYLCASTLDLTGTTYGYTFGSGTRLTVV.

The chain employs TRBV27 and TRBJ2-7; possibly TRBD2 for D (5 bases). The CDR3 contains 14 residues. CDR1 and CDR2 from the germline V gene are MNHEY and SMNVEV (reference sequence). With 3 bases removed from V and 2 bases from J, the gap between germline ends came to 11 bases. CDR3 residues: CASSFFGVPYEQYF. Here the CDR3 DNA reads TGTGCCAGCAGTTTTTTCGGGGTTCCCTACGAGCAGTACTTC.

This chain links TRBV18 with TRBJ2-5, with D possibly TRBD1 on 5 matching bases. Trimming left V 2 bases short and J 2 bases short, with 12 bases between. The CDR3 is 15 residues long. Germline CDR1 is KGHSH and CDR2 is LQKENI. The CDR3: CASSPNWGAQETQYF. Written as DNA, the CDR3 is TGTGCCAGCTCACCAAATTGGGGCGCTCAAGAGACCCAGTACTTC.

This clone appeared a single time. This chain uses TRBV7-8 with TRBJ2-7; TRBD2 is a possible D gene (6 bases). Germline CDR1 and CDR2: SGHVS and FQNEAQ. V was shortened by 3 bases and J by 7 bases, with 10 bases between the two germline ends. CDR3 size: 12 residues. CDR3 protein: CASSLEGREQYF. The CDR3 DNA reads TGTGCCAGCAGCTTGGAGGGGAGGGAGCAGTACTTC.

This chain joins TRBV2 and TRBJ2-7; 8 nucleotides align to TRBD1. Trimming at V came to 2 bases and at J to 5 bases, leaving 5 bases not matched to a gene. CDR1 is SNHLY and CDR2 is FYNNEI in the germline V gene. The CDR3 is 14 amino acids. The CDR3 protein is CASSEKAGGNEQYF. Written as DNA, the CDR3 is TGTGCCAGCAGTGAAAAAGCAGGGGGCAACGAGCAGTACTTC.